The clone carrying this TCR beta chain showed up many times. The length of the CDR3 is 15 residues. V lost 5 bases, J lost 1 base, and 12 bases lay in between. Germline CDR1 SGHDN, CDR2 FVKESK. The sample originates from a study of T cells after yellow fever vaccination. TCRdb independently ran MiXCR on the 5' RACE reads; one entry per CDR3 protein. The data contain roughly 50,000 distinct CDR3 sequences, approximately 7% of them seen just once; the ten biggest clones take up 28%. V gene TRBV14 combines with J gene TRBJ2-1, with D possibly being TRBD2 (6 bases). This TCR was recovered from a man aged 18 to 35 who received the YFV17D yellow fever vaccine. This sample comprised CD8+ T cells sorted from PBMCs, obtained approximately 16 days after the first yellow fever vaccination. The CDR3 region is CASSYTGTSYNEQFF. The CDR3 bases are TGTGCCAGCAGCTACACCGGGACTTCCTACAATGAGCAGTTCTTC.